This T cell receptor beta chain derives from a study of shared clonotypes between healthy human individuals. Using immunoSEQ multiplex PCR, the repertoire was profiled, and TCRdb retains in-frame clones only, with some absent. Of roughly 1 million clones detected, around 78% appear once; the ten largest clones hold under 0.6%. With regard to this clone: The antigen is unknown.

The CDR3 totals 16 residues. Germline CDR1 is SGHVS and CDR2 is FQNEAQ. Germline trimming cut 2 bases from V and 0 bases from J; bases unmatched to any gene: 7. General study findings and limits: Clonotype sharing among donors was expected to depend on sequencing depth. Estimated richness was generally greater in naive than memory subsets.

Sequencing was performed on memory CD4+ T cells from PBMCs. The subset here: CD45RA-negative fraction. The chain carries TRBV7-8 and TRBJ2-7; 7 bases map to TRBD2. The TCR comes from a man in his late teens or twenties in good health. Some clones in this sample may be carry-over from other donors' samples. In DNA form, the CDR3 reads TGTGCCAGCAGCTTATACTACCAGCGGGACTCCTACGAGCAGTACTTC. It specifies CASSLYYQRDSYEQYF.